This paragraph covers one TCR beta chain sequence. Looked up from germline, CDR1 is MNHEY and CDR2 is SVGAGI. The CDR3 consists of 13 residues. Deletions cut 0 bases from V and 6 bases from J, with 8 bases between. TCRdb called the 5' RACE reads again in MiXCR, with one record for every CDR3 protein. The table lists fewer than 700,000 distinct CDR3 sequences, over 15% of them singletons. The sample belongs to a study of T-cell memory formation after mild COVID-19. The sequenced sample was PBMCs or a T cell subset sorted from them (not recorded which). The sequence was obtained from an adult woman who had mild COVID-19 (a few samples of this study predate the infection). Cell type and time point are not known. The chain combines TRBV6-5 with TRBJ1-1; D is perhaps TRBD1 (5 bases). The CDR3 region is CASSYSRVAEAFF. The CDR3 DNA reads TGTGCCAGCAGTTACTCCAGGGTGGCTGAAGCTTTCTTT.